Detailed here is one T cell receptor beta chain. Which antigen it targets is not known. No base quality values were provided; no much bigger clone lies one nucleotide off. Healthy HIV-negative adults with no recently reported acute infections or vaccinations were included as donors. Every donor was a Caucasian adult living in Nashville, Tennessee, USA. CD4+ T cells were enriched by magnetic negative selection, after which naive cells were positively selected on CD45RA and the negative fraction was taken as the memory subset. Blood was obtained by leukapheresis, after which PBMCs were separated by Ficoll-Histopaque density gradient centrifugation and cryopreserved in liquid nitrogen vapor phase. Analytical flow cytometry was used to check the purity and quantity of each magnetically sorted T cell population. Each sorted fraction had its genomic DNA isolated and then quantified by UV absorbance on a Nanodrop 2000c.

Using the deep immunoSEQ assay, TCR CDR3 regions were amplified from genomic DNA by multiplex PCR. For each cell subset, the extracted genomic DNA was distributed evenly across all wells of several immunoSEQ 96-well plates, and each plate served as one replicate. For sorted subsets, roughly 200 ng of genomic DNA, equivalent to some 30,000 T cell genomes, went into each replicate PCR. Purified libraries were measured with a Qubit 3.0 fluorometer, size-checked on a Bioanalyzer 2100, and measured again with the KAPA Library Quantification kit. A separate single-read 150-cycle Illumina NextSeq 550 flow cell was used to sequence each immunoSEQ 96-well plate. The original pipeline was this. Because the immunoSEQ output held only junctional sequences and lacked quality scores, the filtering could not match the filtering applied to full-length reads. Sequences were annotated with PyIR, a Python wrapper for IgBLAST v1.9, using IMGT germline references to assign V/J genes and CDR3. Reads were filtered out if the reads had weak V/J assignments (E-value above 1e-6), no CDR3, stop codons, out-of-frame junctions, or ambiguous translated residues. V3J clonotypes were defined by identical inferred V gene, J gene, and CDR3 amino acid sequence. Percentage overlap between repertoires was calculated by dividing the number of shared unique clonotypes by the size of the smaller repertoire. Repertoire richness was assessed with RTK rarefaction, the Chao1 estimator, and Recon v2.1 estimates of unobserved clonotypes. For all TCRbeta clonotypes obtained by the gDNA method from a handful of donors, generation probabilities were computed with OLGA. TCRdb re-hosts the immuneACCESS table, in-frame sequences only. Its copies lack some clones; in the studies checked, an unresolved V gene accounts for under half of them, and the cause for the rest is not known. Clonal size and the V and J genes are those of that table, whereas D and trimming came from the DNA. In all, the sample holds millions of clones, and about 92% of those were seen once. The top ten constitute about 0.39% of the sample.

This entry is derived from a study of shared clonotypes between healthy human individuals (dated by TCRdb to about 2020). Context from the whole study: Three men and a couple of women, aged 18 to 49 years, made up the cohort. For each donor, CD4 naive and CD4 memory were each given three plates, CD8 naive was given two plates, and CD8 memory was given one plate. The study deeply sequenced blood TCR repertoires of about 5 healthy adults to estimate repertoire size and the extent of clonotype sharing between individuals. To increase sequencing depth and limit assay-specific biases, different laboratories used diverse techniques to prepare libraries and sequence TCR repertoires. Each donor's leukapheresis produced roughly between roughly 0.85 and 10 billion PBMCs. Beyond this particular receptor, the publication reports: Sharing across four donors was observed for about 5% of naive CD4, about 4% of naive CD8, about 2.5% of memory CD4, and roughly 0.4% of memory CD8 clonotypes. Naive subsets generally had larger estimated clonotype richness than memory subsets. Sampling was restricted to blood, and TCR repertoires in tissues likely differ from the TCR repertoires found in blood. Higher generation probabilities were observed for clonotypes shared by all four sorted-subset donors than for non-shared clonotypes. Because the study included a small number of donors, the genetic and exposure-history diversity represented was limited. Based on pairwise subsampling, the degree of clonotype sharing among donors was expected to be affected by sequencing depth. Incomplete sequencing was indicated by rarefaction of sorted-subset datasets, despite the large sequencing depth.

From the germline V gene, CDR1 is KGHSH and CDR2 is LQKENI. The CDR3 holds 15 amino acids from the cysteine to the phenylalanine. The only DNA kept is the CDR3, 45 bases in frame from the first base. Germline trimming amounts to 4 bases on V and 0 bases on J, with 5 as the count of junction bases outside the gene matches. The chain couples TRBV18 to TRBJ2-7, with TRBD1 matching 8 junction bases. Specimen: naive CD4+ T cells from PBMCs. The sample's cell subset or site, from its label and the paper: CD45RA+ positively selected. The receptor was derived from a man between 18 and 29 years old in good health. Some clones in this sample may be carry-over from other donors' samples. CDR3 loop: CASSQGQASSYEQYF. The sequence in DNA is TGTGCCAGCTCACAGGGACAGGCCAGCTCCTACGAGCAGTACTTC.